These 10 T cell receptor beta chains were sequenced from one sample in a study of shared T cell receptors in the human thymus. Measured with immunoSEQ multiplex PCR; TCRdb has only the in-frame clones, and not every one. The sample yields some 760,000 clones, around 85% seen once. This sample was shared with a second study, whose subject was human thymus T cells.

Sequenced sample: thymocytes. The receptors shown here come from a girl in the first two years of life with a congenital heart defect.

This clone has just one count. V usage is TRBV7-6 and J usage is TRBJ1-2, with D possibly TRBD1 on 6 matching bases. V was pared by 7 bases and J by 4 bases, with 31 bases between. This CDR3 is built from 19 residues. Germline V gives CDR1 SGHVS, CDR2 FNYEAQ. Here the CDR3 DNA reads TGTGCCAGCAACCAAGAACGGGCCCGCCCGGGGGGCCCGATCTATGGCTACACCTTC. Its translation: CASNQERARPGGPIYGYTF.

V usage is TRBV29-1 and J usage is TRBJ1-1; 9 positions match TRBD1. Trimming at V came to 1 base and at J to 4 bases, leaving 10 bases not matched to a gene. Germline loops: CDR1 SQVTM, CDR2 ANQGSEA. There are 16 residues in the CDR3. CDR3 protein: CSVEAQGTGFGTEAFF. The CDR3 bases are TGCAGCGTTGAAGCCCAAGGGACAGGGTTTGGCACTGAAGCTTTCTTT. Full variable domain (outside the CDR3, taken from reference TRBV29-1 and TRBJ1-1): SAVISQKPSRDICQRGTSLTIQCQVDSQVTMMFWYRQQPGQSLTLIATANQGSEATYESGFVIDKFPISRPNLTFSTLTVSNMSPEDSSIYLCSVEAQGTGFGTEAFFGQGTRLTVV.

This clone showed up just a few times. The V call is TRBV28, the J call TRBJ2-1; D may be TRBD1 (6 bases). Germline V gene lookup returns CDR1 MDHEN and CDR2 SYDVKM. Trimming removed 6 bases from V and 6 bases from J, with 15 bases in between. CDR3 length: 14 amino acids. The DNA for the CDR3 is TGTGCCAGCAGCTACAGGGATTTTGGCAATGAGCAGTTCTTC. Amino acid sequence: CASSYRDFGNEQFF.

CDR3 sequence reads: CASSPPGQLNYGYTF. CDR3 sequence (DNA): TGCGCCAGCAGTCCTCCGGGACAGCTAAACTATGGCTACACCTTC. This chain joins TRBV4-1 and TRBJ1-2; TRBD1 matches 7 bases. CDR3 length: 15 amino acids. Germline values: CDR1 MGHRA, CDR2 YSYEKL. Losses at the gene ends were 6 bases for V and 2 bases for J; bases not matched to a gene: 9.

The chain is built from TRBV19 and TRBJ1-3; a possible D gene is TRBD1 (5 bases). The germline V gene encodes CDR1 LNHDA and CDR2 SQIVND (reference sequence). Trimming removed 7 bases from V and 0 bases from J, with 13 bases in between. This CDR3 contains 15 residues. The CDR3 region is CASTNQGSSGNTIYF. CDR3 bases: TGTGCCAGTACTAACCAGGGATCCTCTGGAAACACCATATATTTT.

A single count supports this clone. J is TRBJ1-1 and V is TRBV9, with 7 nucleotides matching TRBD1. The CDR3 has 16 amino acids. Trimming at V came to 0 bases and at J to 0 bases, leaving 5 bases not matched to a gene. Germline lookup yields CDR1 SGDLS and CDR2 YYNGEE. CDR3 residues: CASSVEGDSLNTEAFF. The CDR3 region has the DNA TGTGCCAGCAGCGTAGAAGGGGACAGCCTGAACACTGAAGCTTTCTTT.

The chain combines TRBV5-1 with TRBJ2-5; the D gene is possibly TRBD1 (5 bases). Trimming shortened V by 0 bases and J by 2 bases, and 11 bases separated the two germline ends. Per the germline V gene, CDR1 is SGHRS and CDR2 is YFSETQ. The CDR3 spans 15 residues. The CDR3 protein is CASSLAWQGQETQYF. CDR3 DNA: TGCGCCAGCAGCTTGGCCTGGCAGGGACAAGAGACCCAGTACTTC.

J is TRBJ1-2 and V is TRBV2; no firm D call. V shed 6 bases and J shed 6 bases, with 17 bases lying between them. This CDR3 contains 14 residues. Germline V lookup: CDR1 SNHLY, CDR2 FYNNEI. In nucleotides, the CDR3 is TGTGCCAGCAGGGGTCCCCCCCCTAGTGATGGCTACACCTTC. This encodes CASRGPPPSDGYTF.

In this sample, this clone turned up a few times. The V and J genes are TRBV9 and TRBJ2-5; possible D gene TRBD1, 5 bases. Germline loops: CDR1 SGDLS, CDR2 YYNGEE. V lost 0 bases and J 5 bases, leaving 14 bases between the germline ends. The CDR3 is 15 amino acids. CDR3 DNA sequence: TGTGCCAGCAGCGTAGGTTTTTCACAGGAGGAGACCCAGTACTTC. Its translation: CASSVGFSQEETQYF.

The rearrangement joins TRBV5-1 to TRBJ1-3, with 8 positions matching TRBD1. This CDR3 has 17 residues. Germline trimming cut 3 bases from V and 5 bases from J; bases unmatched to any gene: 13. Germline-derived CDR1 and CDR2 are SGHRS and YFSETQ. This chain's CDR3 is CASSYSTGTGGRNTIYF. The CDR3 bases are TGCGCCAGCAGCTACTCCACCGGGACAGGAGGACGAAACACCATATATTTT.